Given below is one T cell receptor beta chain in context. Its antigen is undetermined. Samples each yielded at least 5.5 micrograms of total RNA. The record originates from a study of blood T cells in healthy people across ages. This CDR3 contains 15 residues. V gave up 1 base and J gave up 3 bases, with 13 bases separating them. CDR1 and CDR2 (germline): SGHVS, FQNEAQ. Overall study results and limits: Age showed a roughly linear inverse relationship with TCR beta diversity per million T cells. Relative to aged donors, long-lived donors carried more naive CD4+ cells and displayed higher diversity.

Primed by a sample-barcoded 5' primer and a J-beta primer mix, a second PCR proceeded for about 6 to 11 cycles. Per sample, CDR3-containing paired-end reads numbered at least 2.5 million. TCRdb analysed the 5' RACE reads with MiXCR anew, one entry per CDR3 protein. Of over a million distinct CDR3 sequences listed, 40% to 45% are singletons. The sample taken for sequencing was blood. This TCR came from a woman aged 60-75 years in good health. The chain uses TRBV7-8 and TRBJ2-7; TRBD1 might be the D (5 bases). CDR3 sequence: CASSLEGLSLYEQYF. The CDR3 DNA follows: TGTGCCAGCAGCTTAGAGGGGTTAAGTCTCTACGAGCAGTACTTC.